This T cell receptor (beta chain) was identified in a study of T cell responses to AZD1222 COVID-19 vaccine. CDR3 length: 11 amino acids. V dropped 1 base and J dropped 4 bases, with 1 base sitting between them. General study points: Variant regions that are unmutated are reportedly the target of nearly half of spike-specific TCRs. The donor group comprised mostly white British people and more females; the analysis possibly underestimated clonal diversity.

Method: immunoSEQ multiplex PCR; TCRdb's copy keeps in-frame clones and lacks some. The sample comprises some 140,000 clones, approximately 87% of which are singletons, and about 5.5% rests with the top ten. On this clone: The target antigen is unknown. Different DNA sequences within this sample yield the same CDR3.

The chain recombines TRBV12-3 or TRBV12-4 with TRBJ2-5; D remains unclear. This receptor was identified in an adult in good health. Sequencing used peripheral blood, obtained on day 0 of MenACWY control vaccination. The CDR3 DNA follows: TGTGCCAGCAGTTTAGGAGAGACCCAGTACTTC. Translation: CASSLGETQYF.